A selection of T cell receptor beta chains follows, all from one sample in a study of blood T cell repertoires in COVID-19. Produced via immunoSEQ multiplex PCR; TCRdb's table is partial and in-frame only. The sample includes about 210,000 clones, around 80% of them seen just once. Sample: peripheral blood. These TCRs come from a man between 45 and 60 years old with active or convalescent COVID-19. CDR3s include the opening cysteine and the closing phenylalanine or tryptophan. Fields, in order: clone size, J gene, V gene, D gene, CDR3 protein, CDR3 DNA. A D gene is named only where the DNA matches it firmly. A row's size may be missing; if present it is once, few, many or a size class.

NA | TRBJ2-1 | TRBV19 | TRBD1 | CASSPFLGQGYEQFF | TGTGCCAGTAGTCCCTTCCTGGGACAGGGGTATGAGCAGTTCTTC
NA | TRBJ2-2 | TRBV10-3 | NA | CAISPSTGANTGELFF | TGTGCCATCAGTCCATCGACAGGAGCGAACACCGGGGAGCTGTTTTTT
NA | TRBJ2-1 | TRBV15 | TRBD2 | CATSSGLAGGRRDNEQFF | TGTGCCACCAGCTCGGGACTAGCGGGAGGTCGCAGAGACAATGAGCAGTTCTTC
NA | TRBJ1-5 | TRBV28 | NA | CASSYLDSNQPQHF | TGTGCCAGCAGTTACTTAGATAGCAATCAGCCCCAGCATTTT
NA | TRBJ2-5 | TRBV7-2 | TRBD2 | CASSFTSGTVETQYF | TGTGCCAGCAGCTTTACTAGCGGGACGGTGGAGACCCAGTACTTC
NA | TRBJ1-6 | TRBV4-1 | TRBD1 | CASRGPGGFNSPLHF | TGCGCCAGCAGGGGACCAGGGGGCTTTAATTCACCCCTCCACTTT
once | TRBJ1-6 | TRBV19 | NA | CASQGSSYNSPLHF | TGTGCCAGTCAGGGTAGCTCCTATAATTCACCCCTCCACTTT
NA | TRBJ1-2 | TRBV19 | TRBD1 | CASSRGQTNYGYTF | TGTGCCAGTAGTAGGGGACAGACAAACTATGGCTACACCTTC
NA | TRBJ2-1 | TRBV7-3 | TRBD2 | CASSLSGGGYNEQFF | TGTGCCAGCAGCTTAAGTGGCGGGGGTTACAATGAGCAGTTCTTC
NA | TRBJ1-2 | TRBV5-1 | TRBD1 | CASSSTGGSYGYTF | TGCGCCAGCAGCTCCACAGGGGGGAGCTATGGCTACACCTTC